The sequence of this T cell receptor beta chain was determined in a study of blood T cell repertoires in COVID-19 (dated by TCRdb to the early 2020s). Study-wide context: Samples from collaborators originated in the United States, Italy and Spain and spanned both the acute and convalescent phases of COVID-19. The repertoires were made available in a free public database intended to serve as a resource for research on the immune response to SARS-CoV-2. Samples were obtained from the ongoing ImmuneRACE study (first 160 participants) and from about 1,300 subjects provided by 6 global collaborators. The material from the prospective study consisted of cDNA or gDNA derived from T cells, B-cell-depleted T cells, or PBMCs. Nearly every sample came with metadata listing a de-identified subject ID, COVID-19 status, age in years and sex. Where available, HLA class I and class II types were taken from metadata supplied by the sample provider and were not determined by assay-based typing. Subjects who had been exposed to COVID-19, were actively infected with it, or had recovered from it provided the deeply sampled blood TCRbeta repertoires that made up the dataset. What the study reported, not specific to this receptor: Clinical and demographic metadata were provided uncurated, with the amount varying by source and participant.

TCRbeta CDR3 regions were amplified from genomic DNA by means of the immunoSEQ Assay, a bias-controlled multiplex PCR. The study's processing was this. The number of nucleated cells in each sample was estimated from the amplification of reference gene primers within the assay. Sequence reads were collapsed and filtered to measure the absolute abundance of every unique TCRbeta CDR3 rearrangement. For each sample, productive Simpson clonality was calculated as the square root of Simpson's diversity index over productive rearrangements. Sourced from immuneACCESS, this table was stored by TCRdb with only in-frame sequences that have V and J called. A share of the clones is absent; for the studies checked, an unresolved V gene accounts for under half, and the remainder has no known explanation. Clone size and V and J calls were adopted from that table, with D and trimming inferred from the DNA. In this sample the table shows 150,000 to 200,000 clones, over 70% of which occur a single time. Approximately 12% of the sample is in the top ten clones.

Participants in the prospective study were aged roughly 18 to 100 years, lived in about two dozen United States geographic areas, and enrolled through a virtual design. To assign participants to cohorts, the prospective study relied on clinical history that participants themselves reported in a screening survey and a study questionnaire. ImmuneRACE Cohort 3 recovered participants were defined by two consecutive negative NP/OP PCR tests, healthcare professional clearance, or symptom resolution. Mobile phlebotomists in the prospective study collected whole blood, serum and a nasopharyngeal or oropharyngeal swab from every participant. Participants in the prospective study had the option to provide additional blood draws and questionnaires over a roughly 2-month period. Before DNA extraction, blood samples from the prospective study were shipped at room temperature or frozen. As regards this clone: No antigen is known for it. No clone much larger than this one lies a single base away; base qualities are absent.

Relative to germline, V is 1 base shorter and J is 0 bases shorter, with 10 bases between their ends. The germline V gene yields SGHRS for CDR1 and YFSETQ for CDR2. The CDR3 sequence holds 16 residues, the cysteine and phenylalanine included. Here the CDR3 DNA is all that survives: 48 bases in frame from base 1. Sequenced input: PBMCs or T cells enriched from blood (not recorded which). Here the chain combines TRBV5-1 and TRBJ2-2; the D gene is perhaps TRBD2, from 5 matching bases. This TCR was sampled from a woman aged 55-69 years who had recovered from COVID-19. This receptor has the CDR3 CASSLSGKTNTGELFF. The DNA is TGCGCCAGCAGCTTGAGCGGCAAGACGAACACCGGGGAGCTGTTTTTT.